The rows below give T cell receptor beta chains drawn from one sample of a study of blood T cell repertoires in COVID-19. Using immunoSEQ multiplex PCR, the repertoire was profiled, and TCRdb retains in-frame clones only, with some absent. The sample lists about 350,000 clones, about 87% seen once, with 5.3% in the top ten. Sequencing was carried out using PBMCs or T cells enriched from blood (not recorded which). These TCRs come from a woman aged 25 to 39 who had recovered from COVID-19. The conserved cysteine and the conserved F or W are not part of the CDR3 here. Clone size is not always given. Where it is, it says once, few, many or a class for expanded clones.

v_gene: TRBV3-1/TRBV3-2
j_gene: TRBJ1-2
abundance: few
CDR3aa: ASSMTYYGYT

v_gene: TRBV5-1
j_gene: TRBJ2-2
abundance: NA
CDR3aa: ASRRETGELF

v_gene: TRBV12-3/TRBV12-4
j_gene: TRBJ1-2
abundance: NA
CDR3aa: ASTRQGQGYT

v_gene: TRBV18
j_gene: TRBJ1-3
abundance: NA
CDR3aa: ASSPQIFYGTGSGNTIY

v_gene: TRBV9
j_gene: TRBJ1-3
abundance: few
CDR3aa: ASSVTIAATLSGNTIY

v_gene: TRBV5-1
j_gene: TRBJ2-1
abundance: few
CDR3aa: ASSAITSGVNNEQF

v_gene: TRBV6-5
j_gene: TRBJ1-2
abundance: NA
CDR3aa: ASSFTGGAGYGYT

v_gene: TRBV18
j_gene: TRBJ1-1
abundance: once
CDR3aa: ASSPQGGDTEAF

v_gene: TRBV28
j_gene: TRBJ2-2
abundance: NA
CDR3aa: ASSLTGLTGELF

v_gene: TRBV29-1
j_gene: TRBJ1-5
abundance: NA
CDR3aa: SVGRGLGQPQH

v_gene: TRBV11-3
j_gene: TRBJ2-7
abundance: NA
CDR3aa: ASSVGGEQY

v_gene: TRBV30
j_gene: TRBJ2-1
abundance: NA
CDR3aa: AWSRGPNKYNEQF

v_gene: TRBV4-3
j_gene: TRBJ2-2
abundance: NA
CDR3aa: ASSRRTSGGPKANTGELF

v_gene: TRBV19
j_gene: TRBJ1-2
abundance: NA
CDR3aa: ASSMEGPLNYGYT

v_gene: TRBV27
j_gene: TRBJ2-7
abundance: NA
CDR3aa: ASSRDSGLLR

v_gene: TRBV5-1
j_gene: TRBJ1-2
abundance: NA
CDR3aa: ASSLVLGEGYGYT

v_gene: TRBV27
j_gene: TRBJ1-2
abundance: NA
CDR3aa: ASSLTGGYGYT

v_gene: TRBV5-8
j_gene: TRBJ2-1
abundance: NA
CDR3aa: ASSRNSGGDYNEQF

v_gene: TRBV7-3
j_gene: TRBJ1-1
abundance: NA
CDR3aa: ASSITADTEAF

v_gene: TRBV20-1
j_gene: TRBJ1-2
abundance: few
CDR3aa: SASGRDYGYT

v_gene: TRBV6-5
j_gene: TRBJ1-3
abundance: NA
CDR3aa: ASSPTSGNTIY

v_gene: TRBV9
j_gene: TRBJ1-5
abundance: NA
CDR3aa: ASSAGARAGGDQPQH

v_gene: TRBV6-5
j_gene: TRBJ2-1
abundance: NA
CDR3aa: ASSYLGDSSRNEQF

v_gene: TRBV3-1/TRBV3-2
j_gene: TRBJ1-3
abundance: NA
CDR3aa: ASSQGVGPGNTIY

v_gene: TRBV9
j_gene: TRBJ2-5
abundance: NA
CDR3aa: ASSVDPGGQETQY

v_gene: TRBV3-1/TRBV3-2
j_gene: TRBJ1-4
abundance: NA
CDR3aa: ASSLVTGSNEKLF

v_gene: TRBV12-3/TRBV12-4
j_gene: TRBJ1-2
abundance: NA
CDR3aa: ASSTYNYGYT

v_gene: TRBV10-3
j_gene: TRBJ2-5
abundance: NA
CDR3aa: AISDPGLASGETQY

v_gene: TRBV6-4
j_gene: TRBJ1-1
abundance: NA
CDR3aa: ASSDGGAGEAF

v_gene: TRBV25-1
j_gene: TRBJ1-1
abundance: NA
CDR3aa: ASSAWEGPGPEAF

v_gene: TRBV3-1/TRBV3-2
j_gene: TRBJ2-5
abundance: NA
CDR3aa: ASSTRTSGGPILETQY

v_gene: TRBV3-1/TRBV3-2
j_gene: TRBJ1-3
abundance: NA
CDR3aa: ASSLSGTPSGNTIY

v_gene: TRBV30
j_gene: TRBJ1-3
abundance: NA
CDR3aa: AWTPSLSGNTIY

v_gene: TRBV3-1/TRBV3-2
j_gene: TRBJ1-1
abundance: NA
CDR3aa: ASSQGRRGEAF

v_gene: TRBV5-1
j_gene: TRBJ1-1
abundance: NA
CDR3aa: ASSLSADSEAF

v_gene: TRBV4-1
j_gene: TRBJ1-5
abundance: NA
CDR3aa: ASSPHSNQPQH

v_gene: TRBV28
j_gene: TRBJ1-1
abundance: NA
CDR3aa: ASSPPVTRLNTEAF

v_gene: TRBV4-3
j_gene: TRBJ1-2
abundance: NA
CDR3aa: ASSQEGQGSYGYT

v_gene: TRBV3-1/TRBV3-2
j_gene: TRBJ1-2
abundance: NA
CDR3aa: ASSQVSGGRGHGYT

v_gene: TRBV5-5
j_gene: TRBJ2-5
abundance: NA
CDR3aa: ASSLNGETQY

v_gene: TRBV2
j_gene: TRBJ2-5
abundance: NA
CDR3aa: ASRGRLARYQETQY

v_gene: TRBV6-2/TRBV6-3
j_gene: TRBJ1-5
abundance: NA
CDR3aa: ASSWAGRQPQH

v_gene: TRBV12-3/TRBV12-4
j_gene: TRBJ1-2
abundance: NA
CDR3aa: ASSLSRGDGYT

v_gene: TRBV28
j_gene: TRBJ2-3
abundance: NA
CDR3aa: ASTLRRLAGGYTVDTQY

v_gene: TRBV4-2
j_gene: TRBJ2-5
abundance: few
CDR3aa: ASSQNRGGGEETQY

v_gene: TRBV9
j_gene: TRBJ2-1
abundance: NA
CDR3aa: ASSVEFASYNEQF

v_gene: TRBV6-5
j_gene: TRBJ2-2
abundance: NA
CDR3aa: ASSSRQGSTGELF

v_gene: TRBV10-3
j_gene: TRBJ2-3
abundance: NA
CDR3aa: ATCSGGGTDTQY

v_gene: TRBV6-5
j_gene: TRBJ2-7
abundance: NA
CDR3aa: ASSSAGPYEQY

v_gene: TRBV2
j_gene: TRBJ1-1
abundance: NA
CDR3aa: ASSMDTEAGTEAF

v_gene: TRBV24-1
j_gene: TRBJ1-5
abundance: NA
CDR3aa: ADGQGSCQPQH

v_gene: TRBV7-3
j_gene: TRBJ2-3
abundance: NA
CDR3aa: ASSLTDTTDTQY

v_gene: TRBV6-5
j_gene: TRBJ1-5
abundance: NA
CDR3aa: ASSRTGANQPQH

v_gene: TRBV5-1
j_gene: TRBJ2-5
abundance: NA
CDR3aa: ASSLAAGGTQETQY

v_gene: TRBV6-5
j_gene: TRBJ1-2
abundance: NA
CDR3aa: ASSYNLQGYGYT

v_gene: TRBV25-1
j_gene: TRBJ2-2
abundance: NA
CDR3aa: ASSDRRNTGELF